These 25 T cell receptor beta chains were sequenced from one sample in a study of blood T cell repertoires in COVID-19. Some clones are missing from TCRdb's copy, which holds only in-frame ones; the method was immunoSEQ multiplex PCR. The sample holds 100,000 or so clones, more than 70% seen once. Sequenced: peripheral blood. The receptors shown here come from a woman under 40 with acute or convalescent COVID-19.

The CDR3 DNA reads TGTGCCAGCAGTGCCCAGGGGAAGTGGACTAATGAAAAACTGTTTTTT. Protein sequence: CASSAQGKWTNEKLFF. This chain joins TRBV6-1 and TRBJ1-4, with D tentatively TRBD1 (6 bases). Germline assignment: CDR1 MNHNS and CDR2 SASEGT. Trimming pared 4 bases from V and 2 bases from J, leaving 14 bases between. The CDR3 loop spans 16 amino acids.

This clone was found a few times. This chain connects TRBV30 to TRBJ1-4; 9 bases agree with TRBD1. The V gene's germline CDR1 is GTSNPN and CDR2 SVGIG (reference sequence). This CDR3 spans 13 amino acids. Unmatched junction bases numbered 8, after V lost 7 bases and J lost 8 bases. CDR3: CAFNRGRGEKLFF. The CDR3 DNA reads TGTGCCTTCAACAGGGGGCGCGGGGAAAAACTGTTTTTT.

J is TRBJ1-3 and V is TRBV5-1; D gene unclear. CDR1 and CDR2 (germline): SGHRS, YFSETQ. V shed 1 base and J shed 7 bases, with 15 bases lying between them. The length of the CDR3 is 15 residues. In nucleotides, the CDR3 is TGCGCCAGCAGCTTGATCTCTGCCCCGGAGAACACCATATATTTT. The encoded protein is CASSLISAPENTIYF.

The CDR3: CASSLEVGISPLHF. In DNA form, the CDR3 reads TGCGCCAGCAGCCTGGAAGTCGGGATTTCACCCCTCCACTTT. The genes are TRBV5-1 and TRBJ1-6; D gene ambiguous. This CDR3 has 14 residues. Germline V gives CDR1 SGHRS, CDR2 YFSETQ. The V gene lost 4 bases and the J gene lost 9 bases, with 14 bases spanning the gap. Full variable domain (outside the CDR3, taken from reference TRBV5-1 and TRBJ1-6): KAGVTQTPRYLIKTRGQQVTLSCSPISGHRSVSWYQQTPGQGLQFLFEYFSETQRNKGNFPGRFSGRQFSNSRSEMNVSTLELGDSALYLCASSLEVGISPLHFGNGTRLTVT.

This chain joins TRBV5-5 and TRBJ2-1, with 9 positions matching TRBD1. Trimming took 2 bases from V and 3 from J; bases not matched to a gene: 6. The CDR3 covers 16 residues. Germline loops: CDR1 SGHKS, CDR2 YYEKEE (reference sequence). DNA of the CDR3: TGTGCCAGCAGCTTTAGGACAGGGGTCTTCTACAATGAGCAGTTCTTC. Translation: CASSFRTGVFYNEQFF.

V is TRBV5-1 and J is TRBJ2-5; 9 bases fit TRBD1. Unmatched junction bases numbered 9, after V lost 4 bases and J lost 5 bases. This CDR3 is 15 amino acids long. CDR1 is SGHRS, CDR2 YFSETQ, per germline. The chain's CDR3 is CASSIRDREPETQYF. The CDR3 DNA sequence: TGCGCCAGCAGCATCCGGGACAGGGAGCCGGAGACCCAGTACTTC.

The chain recombines TRBV27 with TRBJ1-2, with unresolved D. The CDR3 extends over 13 amino acids. V shed 4 bases and J shed 3 bases, with 9 bases lying between them. The germline V gene encodes CDR1 MNHEY and CDR2 SMNVEV (reference sequence). CDR3 sequence (DNA): TGTGCCAGCAGTTACGACAAGGACTATGGCTACACCTTC. Translation: CASSYDKDYGYTF.

This clone was counted many times. The gene calls are TRBV4-2 and TRBJ1-1; 7 positions match TRBD1. The CDR3 sequence is 13 residues long. Germline V gene lookup returns CDR1 LGHNA and CDR2 YNFKEQ. V was pared by 4 bases and J by 7 bases, with 6 bases of the junction left unmatched. The CDR3 DNA follows: TGTGCCAGCAGCCCTACAGGGGCCGGTGAAGCTTTCTTT. Encoded protein: CASSPTGAGEAFF.

The V and J genes are TRBV4-1 and TRBJ2-1; TRBD2 aligns across 13 bases. CDR1 is MGHRA, CDR2 YSYEKL, per germline. The CDR3 covers 18 residues. Trimming removed 0 bases from V and 0 bases from J; junction bases left unmatched: 2. The CDR3 loop is CASSQELAGGFSYNEQFF. As DNA, the CDR3 is TGCGCCAGCAGCCAAGAACTAGCGGGGGGGTTCTCCTACAATGAGCAGTTCTTC.

The V call is TRBV7-3, the J call TRBJ2-1, with D uncertain. This CDR3 is 13 amino acids long. V lost 2 bases and J 5 bases, leaving 7 bases between the germline ends. CDR1 and CDR2 (germline): SGHTA, FQGTGA. The CDR3 DNA reads TGTGCCAGCAGCTTAGGCATGAACAATGAGCAGTTCTTC. Protein: CASSLGMNNEQFF.

The rearrangement joins TRBV7-9 to TRBJ2-2; 7 bases agree with TRBD1. The junction had 14 bases not matched to a gene; V was cut back by 4 bases and J by 6 bases. CDR1 and CDR2 (germline): SEHNR, FQNEAQ (reference sequence). The CDR3 consists of 17 residues. Here the CDR3 reads CASSSPRGQAASGELFF. The CDR3 DNA reads as TGTGCCAGCAGCTCGCCCCGAGGACAGGCGGCTTCCGGGGAGCTGTTTTTT.

The J gene is TRBJ1-2, the V gene TRBV9, with D maybe TRBD1 (5 bases). CDR3 length: 13 amino acids. Germline V lookup: CDR1 SGDLS, CDR2 YYNGEE. Trimming cost V 7 bases and J 7 bases, with 17 bases left between them. CDR3 DNA: TGTGCCAGCGGCCGAGAGGGACTCTTTGGCTACACCTTC. Its protein is CASGREGLFGYTF.

This chain connects TRBV5-6 to TRBJ1-5, with 9 bases lining up with TRBD1. Germline lookup yields CDR1 SGHDT and CDR2 YYEEEE. This CDR3 has 14 residues. The J segment lost 6 bases and the V segment lost 4 bases, leaving 5 bases of the junction unmatched. The CDR3 DNA sequence: TGTGCCAGCAGCCCGGGACAGGGTGGTCAGCCCCAGCATTTT. This gives the protein CASSPGQGGQPQHF. The full variable domain, rest sourced from reference TRBV5-6 and TRBJ1-5, is DAGVTQSPTHLIKTRGQQVTLRCSPKSGHDTVSWYQQALGQGPQFIFQYYEEEERQRGNFPDRFSGHQFPNYSSELNVNALLLGDSALYLCASSPGQGGQPQHFGDGTRLSIL.

The chain couples TRBV2 to TRBJ1-6; 7 bases fit TRBD1. Losses at the gene ends were 8 bases for V and 10 bases for J; bases not matched to a gene: 8. This CDR3 has 13 residues. The V gene's germline CDR1 is SNHLY and CDR2 FYNNEI. The CDR3 DNA reads as TGTGCCAGCCGACCCGACAGGGTCTCACCCCTCCACTTT. Its protein is CASRPDRVSPLHF. The whole variable domain, remainder taken from reference TRBV2 and TRBJ1-6, is EPEVTQTPSHQVTQMGQEVILRCVPISNHLYFYWYRQILGQKVEFLVSFYNNEISEKSEIFDDQFSVERPDGSNFTLKIRSTKLEDSAMYFCASRPDRVSPLHFGNGTRLTVT.

This rearrangement joins TRBV5-1 to TRBJ1-1, with 7 bases lining up with TRBD1. V dropped 4 bases and J dropped 5; count of bases not matched to a gene: 11. CDR1 is SGHRS, CDR2 YFSETQ, per germline. There are 15 residues in the CDR3. CDR3 sequence (DNA): TGCGCCAGCAGCACGGACAGGCCTCAGTCAACTGAAGCTTTCTTT. Its translation: CASSTDRPQSTEAFF.

This chain's CDR3 is CASSWWPDTGELFF. CDR3 in DNA: TGTGCCAGCAGCTGGTGGCCCGACACCGGGGAGCTGTTTTTT. The V gene is TRBV6-5, the J gene TRBJ2-2; no firm D call. Germline values: CDR1 MNHEY, CDR2 SVGAGI. This CDR3 region has 14 residues. V lost 6 bases, J lost 3 bases, and 11 bases lay in between.

This chain connects TRBV18 to TRBJ2-7; TRBD2 matches 10 bases. The CDR3 length is 14 residues. V dropped 3 bases and J dropped 9; count of bases not matched to a gene: 8. Germline V gene lookup returns CDR1 KGHSH and CDR2 LQKENI. CDR3 loop: CASSPIASGGSQYF. The CDR3 DNA reads TGTGCCAGCTCACCCATCGCTAGCGGGGGATCGCAGTACTTC. Full variable domain (missing parts from reference TRBV18 and TRBJ2-7): NAGVMQNPRHLVRRRGQEARLRCSPMKGHSHVYWYRQLPEEGLKFMVYLQKENIIDESGMPKERFSAEFPKEGPSILRIQQVVRGDSAAYFCASSPIASGGSQYFGPGTRLTVT.

The chain has TRBV18 and TRBJ2-7; possible D gene TRBD1, 6 bases. V was trimmed by 3 bases and J by 1 base, leaving 16 bases between them. Germline assignment: CDR1 KGHSH and CDR2 LQKENI. The CDR3 totals 16 residues. The CDR3 sequence: CASSPTSGTKSYEQYF. In DNA, the CDR3 is TGTGCCAGCTCACCCACCTCCGGGACAAAGTCCTACGAGCAGTACTTC. The full variable domain, rest sourced from reference TRBV18 and TRBJ2-7, is NAGVMQNPRHLVRRRGQEARLRCSPMKGHSHVYWYRQLPEEGLKFMVYLQKENIIDESGMPKERFSAEFPKEGPSILRIQQVVRGDSAAYFCASSPTSGTKSYEQYFGPGTRLTVT.

The J gene is TRBJ2-2, the V gene TRBV29-1; possible D gene TRBD1, 5 bases. CDR3 size: 15 residues. The germline V and J ends were trimmed by 1 base and 5 bases, with 14 bases remaining between them. CDR1 is SQVTM, CDR2 ANQGSEA, per germline. The CDR3 DNA reads as TGCAGCGTTGAAGTAGTGGGGCGCGGTACCGGGGAGCTGTTTTTT. This encodes CSVEVVGRGTGELFF.

In nucleotides, the CDR3 is TGTGCCAGCAGTGGGACAGGGTTCGAGCAGTACTTC. Its protein product is CASSGTGFEQYF. V is TRBV28 and J is TRBJ2-7, with 9 bases that match TRBD1. CDR1 MDHEN and CDR2 SYDVKM come from the germline V gene. V lost 5 bases and J lost 6; bases outside the gene matches: 2. The CDR3 loop spans 12 amino acids.

The chain couples TRBV30 to TRBJ2-5; no definite D call. CDR1 is GTSNPN and CDR2 is SVGIG in the germline V gene (reference sequence). V lost 3 bases, J lost 3 bases, and 5 bases lay in between. This CDR3 has 11 amino acids. The CDR3 coding sequence is TGTGCCTGGAGCGGTGAAGAGACCCAGTACTTC. It encodes CAWSGEETQYF.

The chain couples TRBV20-1 to TRBJ2-1; 7 bases agree with TRBD2. The CDR3 extends over 19 amino acids. The germline gives CDR1 DFQATT, CDR2 SNEGSKA (reference sequence). Losses at the gene ends were 3 bases for V and 2 bases for J; bases not matched to a gene: 19. The CDR3 here is CSASRSASSWGRAYNEQFF. CDR3 bases: TGCAGTGCTAGTCGGTCGGCGTCTAGTTGGGGGAGGGCCTACAATGAGCAGTTCTTC.

The CDR3 DNA is TGTGCCAGCAGCATTGGAGGGCTGAACACTGAAGCTTTCTTT. It specifies CASSIGGLNTEAFF. V and J are TRBV9 and TRBJ1-1; no clear D. Germline CDR1 SGDLS, CDR2 YYNGEE. The CDR3 has 14 amino acids. The V and J ends lost 4 bases and 0 bases respectively, with 10 bases between them. Full variable domain (remainder filled in from reference TRBV9 and TRBJ1-1): DSGVTQTPKHLITATGQRVTLRCSPRSGDLSVYWYQQSLDQGLQFLIQYYNGEERAKGNILERFSAQQFPDLHSELNLSSLELGDSALYFCASSIGGLNTEAFFGQGTRLTVV.

With respect to this clone: A much larger clone differs from this one at a single base, so this may be a read error. Other DNA sequences in the sample encode the same CDR3. J is TRBJ1-4 and V is TRBV7-9; 7 nucleotides match TRBD1. The J segment lost 3 bases and the V segment lost 5 bases, leaving 3 bases of the junction unmatched. The germline V gene has CDR1 SEHNR and CDR2 FQNEAQ (reference sequence). The CDR3 totals 14 residues. The CDR3 loop is CASSRDRANEKLFF. The DNA of the CDR3 is TGTGCCAGCAGCCGGGACAGAGCTAATGAAAAACTGTTTTTT. The whole variable domain, remainder taken from reference TRBV7-9 and TRBJ1-4, is DTGVSQNPRHKITKRGQNVTFRCDPISEHNRLYWYRQTLGQGPEFLTYFQNEAQLEKSRLLSDRFSAERPKGSFSTLEIQRTEQGDSAMYLCASSRDRANEKLFFGSGTQLSVL.

This chain links TRBV6-5 with TRBJ1-2; TRBD1 agrees at 7 bases. The ends lost 8 bases at V and 6 bases at J; junction bases unmatched: 15. Germline values: CDR1 MNHEY, CDR2 SVGAGI. This CDR3 has 15 amino acids. CDR3 protein: CASRAGGTPRDGYTF. The CDR3 DNA follows: TGTGCCAGCCGGGCAGGGGGAACTCCCAGGGATGGCTACACCTTC.